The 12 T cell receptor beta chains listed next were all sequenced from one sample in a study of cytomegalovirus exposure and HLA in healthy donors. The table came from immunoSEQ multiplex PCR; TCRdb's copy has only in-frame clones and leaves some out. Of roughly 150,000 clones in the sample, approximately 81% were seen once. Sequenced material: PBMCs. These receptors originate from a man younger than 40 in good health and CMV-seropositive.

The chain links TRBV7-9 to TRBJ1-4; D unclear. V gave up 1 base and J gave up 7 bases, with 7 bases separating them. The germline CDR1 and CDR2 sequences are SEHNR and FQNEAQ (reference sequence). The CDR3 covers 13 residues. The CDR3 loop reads CASSLGFSEKLFF. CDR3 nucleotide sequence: TGTGCCAGCAGCTTAGGGTTTAGTGAAAAACTGTTTTTT.

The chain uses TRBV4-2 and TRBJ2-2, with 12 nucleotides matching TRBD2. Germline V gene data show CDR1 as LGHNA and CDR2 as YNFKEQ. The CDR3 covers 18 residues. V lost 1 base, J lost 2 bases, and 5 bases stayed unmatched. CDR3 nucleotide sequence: TGTGCCAGCAGCCAAGTAAATGGACTAGCGGGAAACACCGGGGAGCTGTTTTTT. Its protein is CASSQVNGLAGNTGELFF.

The CDR3 coding sequence is TGCGCCAGCAGCAGACAGGGAGACTACGAGCAGTACTTC. Its protein is CASSRQGDYEQYF. The V call is TRBV4-1, the J call TRBJ2-7, with 7 bases aligning to TRBD1. V was clipped by 5 bases and J by 3 bases; unmatched bases: 4. Germline V gene data show CDR1 as MGHRA and CDR2 as YSYEKL. The CDR3 length is 13 residues.

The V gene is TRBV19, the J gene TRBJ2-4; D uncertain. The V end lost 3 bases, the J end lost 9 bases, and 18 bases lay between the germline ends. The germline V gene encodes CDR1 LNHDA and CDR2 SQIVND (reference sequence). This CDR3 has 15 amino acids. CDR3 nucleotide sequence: TGTGCCAGTAGTATCCCCCCAGCGCCCGGAGTCATTCAGTACTTC. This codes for CASSIPPAPGVIQYF. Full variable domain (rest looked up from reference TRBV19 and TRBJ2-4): DGGITQSPKYLFRKEGQNVTLSCEQNLNHDAMYWYRQDPGQGLRLIYYSQIVNDFQKGDIAEGYSVSREKKESFPLTVTSAQKNPTAFYLCASSIPPAPGVIQYFGAGTRLSVL.

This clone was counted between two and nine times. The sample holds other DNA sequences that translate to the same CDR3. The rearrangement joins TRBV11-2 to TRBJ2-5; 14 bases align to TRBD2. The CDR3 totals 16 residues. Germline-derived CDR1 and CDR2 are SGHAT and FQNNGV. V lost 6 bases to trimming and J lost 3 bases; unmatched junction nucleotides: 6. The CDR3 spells CASSQRLAGGEETQYF. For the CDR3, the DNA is TGTGCCAGCAGTCAACGACTAGCGGGAGGGGAAGAGACCCAGTACTTC.

The CDR3 here is CASSLKGARVGSPLHF. The CDR3 DNA is TGTGCCAGCAGCTTAAAGGGGGCGAGAGTCGGTTCACCCCTCCACTTT. This chain joins TRBV5-4 and TRBJ1-6, with 7 bases lining up with TRBD1. Germline V gene data show CDR1 as SGHNT and CDR2 as YYREEE (reference sequence). The CDR3 is 16 residues long. V dropped 2 bases and J dropped 9; count of bases not matched to a gene: 11.

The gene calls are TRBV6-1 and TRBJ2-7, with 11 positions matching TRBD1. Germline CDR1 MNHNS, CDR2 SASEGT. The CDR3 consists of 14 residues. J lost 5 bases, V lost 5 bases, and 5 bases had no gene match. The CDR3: CASSPRDRGDEQYF. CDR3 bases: TGTGCCAGCAGTCCCCGGGACAGGGGGGACGAGCAGTACTTC.

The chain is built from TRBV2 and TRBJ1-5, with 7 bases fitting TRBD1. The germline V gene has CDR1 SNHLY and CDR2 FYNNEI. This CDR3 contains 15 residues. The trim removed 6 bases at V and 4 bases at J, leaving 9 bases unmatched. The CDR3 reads CASRIGRQGNQPQHF. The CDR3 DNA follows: TGTGCCAGCAGAATCGGGCGACAGGGAAATCAGCCCCAGCATTTT.

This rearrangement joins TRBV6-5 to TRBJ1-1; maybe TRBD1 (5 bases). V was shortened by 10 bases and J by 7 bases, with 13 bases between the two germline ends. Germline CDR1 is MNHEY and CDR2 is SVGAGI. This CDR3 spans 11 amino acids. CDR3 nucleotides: TGTGCCACCTACCGGGGGATTGAAGCTTTCTTT. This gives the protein CATYRGIEAFF.

The CDR3 loop reads CASSRDRDDYGYTF. CDR3 DNA sequence: TGTGCCAGCAGCCGGGACAGGGACGACTATGGCTACACCTTC. The V call is TRBV11-2, the J call TRBJ1-2; 9 nucleotides align to TRBD1. Germline CDR1 reads SGHAT; CDR2 reads FQNNGV. Trimming at V came to 5 bases and at J to 3 bases, leaving 4 bases not matched to a gene. The CDR3 consists of 14 residues.

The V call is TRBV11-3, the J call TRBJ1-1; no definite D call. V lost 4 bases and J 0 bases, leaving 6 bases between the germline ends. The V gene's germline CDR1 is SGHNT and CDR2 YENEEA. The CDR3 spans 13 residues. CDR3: CASSYSVNTEAFF. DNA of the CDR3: TGTGCCAGCAGCTATTCGGTGAACACTGAAGCTTTCTTT.

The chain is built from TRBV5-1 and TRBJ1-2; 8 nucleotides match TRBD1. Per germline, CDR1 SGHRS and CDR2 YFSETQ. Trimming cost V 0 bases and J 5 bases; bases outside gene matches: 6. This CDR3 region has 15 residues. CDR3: CASSLEAGGGYGYTF. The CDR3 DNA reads TGCGCCAGCAGCTTGGAGGCAGGGGGCGGTTATGGCTACACCTTC. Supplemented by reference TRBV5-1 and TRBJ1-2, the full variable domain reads KAGVTQTPRYLIKTRGQQVTLSCSPISGHRSVSWYQQTPGQGLQFLFEYFSETQRNKGNFPGRFSGRQFSNSRSEMNVSTLELGDSALYLCASSLEAGGGYGYTFGSGTRLTVV.